This paragraph covers one T cell receptor (beta chain) sequence. As yet, its antigen is unknown. The data originate from a study of long-term antiretroviral therapy in people with HIV. Study details: First collections came about a decade before the 2015 immediate-ART recommendation. Whole-study findings and limits: Diversity increased after ART yet remained lower than in transplant donor controls. ART adherence, viral resistance and therapy changes went unrecorded. Relative to control repertoires, HIV repertoires exhibited narrower CDR3 length ranges.

At the survey level, the v3.0 immunoSEQ assay was run. Method: immunoSEQ multiplex PCR; TCRdb's copy keeps in-frame clones and lacks some. The sample gives tens of thousands of clones, approximately 90% of which show up once; 3.6% is in the top ten. The sequenced sample was unsorted PBMCs, obtained 1.8 years after starting antiretroviral therapy. The origin of this receptor is a woman between 18 and 29 years old with HIV.

CDR3 amino acids: CASSRTLDSNQPQHF. The CDR3, as DNA: TGTGCCAGTAGTAGAACCCTCGACAGCAATCAGCCCCAGCATTTT. The chain recombines TRBV19 with TRBJ1-5; D is ambiguous. Per the germline V gene, CDR1 is LNHDA and CDR2 is SQIVND (reference sequence). The CDR3 has 15 amino acids. Trimming pared 4 bases from V and 1 base from J, leaving 11 bases between.